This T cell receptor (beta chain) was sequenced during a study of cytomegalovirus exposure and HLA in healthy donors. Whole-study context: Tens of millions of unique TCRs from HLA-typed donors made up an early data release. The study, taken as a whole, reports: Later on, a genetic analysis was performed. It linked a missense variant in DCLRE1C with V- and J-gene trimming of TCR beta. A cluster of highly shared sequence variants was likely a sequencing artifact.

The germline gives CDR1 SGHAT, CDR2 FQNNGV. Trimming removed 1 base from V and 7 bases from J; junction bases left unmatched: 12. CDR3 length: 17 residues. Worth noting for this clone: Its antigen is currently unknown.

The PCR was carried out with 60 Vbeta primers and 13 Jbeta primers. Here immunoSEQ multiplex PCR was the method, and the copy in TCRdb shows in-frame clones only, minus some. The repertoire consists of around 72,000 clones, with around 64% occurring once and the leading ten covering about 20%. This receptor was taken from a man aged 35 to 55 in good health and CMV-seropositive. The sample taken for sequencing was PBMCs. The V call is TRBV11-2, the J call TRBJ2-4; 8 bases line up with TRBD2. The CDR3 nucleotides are TGTGCCAGCAGCTTAGCCTTCCCCGGGAGGGAGGGGAACATTCAGTACTTC. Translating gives CASSLAFPGREGNIQYF.